This entry lists 30 T cell receptor beta chains sequenced from one sample in a study of persistence of HIV-infected CD4 T cells. Cells were stimulated with overlapping HIV-1 Gag 15-mer peptides. Memory cells lacking CD40L and CD69 with high CD45RO were sorted. The immunoSEQ assay was version 4, run in survey mode. The method was immunoSEQ multiplex PCR; TCRdb's version includes in-frame clones alone and lacks a portion of them. The profile shows about 64,000 clones, about 77% of them singletons. What these receptors recognize is not known. Sequenced material: CD4+ T cells sorted from PBMCs after 18-hour stimulation, taken from a patient who received antiretroviral therapy. All receptors come from an adult man with HIV who was CMV-seropositive.

This clone has only a few counts. J is TRBJ1-6 and V is TRBV6-1; 7 nucleotides line up with TRBD1. CDR3 size: 17 residues. CDR1 and CDR2 (germline): MNHNS, SASEGT. Trimming removed 4 bases from V and 1 base from J; junction bases left unmatched: 7. The CDR3 DNA reads TGTGCCAGCAGTGGACTACCAGGGGGATCCTATAATTCACCCCTCCACTTT. Its protein product is CASSGLPGGSYNSPLHF.

The chain links TRBV3-1 (or the pseudogene TRBV3-2) to TRBJ1-1, with TRBD1 as a possible D gene (6 bases). Per the germline V gene, CDR1 is LGHDT and CDR2 is YNNKEL (reference sequence). This CDR3 spans 14 amino acids. Trimming shortened V by 5 bases and J by 3 bases, and 13 bases separated the two germline ends. CDR3 residues: CASSAIQGDTEAFF. Written as DNA, the CDR3 is TGTGCCAGCAGCGCGATACAGGGAGACACTGAAGCTTTCTTT.

This chain uses TRBV6-6 with TRBJ2-2, with D maybe TRBD2 (6 bases). Germline CDR1 MNHNY, CDR2 SVGAGI (reference sequence). V gave up 2 bases and J gave up 1 base, with 8 bases separating them. The CDR3 spans 15 residues. As DNA, the CDR3 is TGTGCCAGCAGTTACGTGCGGGGGAACACCGGGGAGCTGTTTTTT. Translating it yields CASSYVRGNTGELFF.

The CDR3 DNA reads as TGCGCCAGCAGCCAAGAAAACAGCTACGAGCAGTACTTC. Translated: CASSQENSYEQYF. This rearrangement joins TRBV4-1 to TRBJ2-7; D remains unclear. Germline V CDR1 and CDR2: MGHRA, YSYEKL. The CDR3 is 13 amino acids. V was shortened by 0 bases and J by 3 bases, with 6 bases between the two germline ends.

This chain connects TRBV5-6 to TRBJ1-2, with D uncertain. The CDR3 covers 14 residues. V shed 0 bases and J shed 8 bases, with 14 bases lying between them. From germline, CDR1 is SGHDT and CDR2 YYEEEE. CDR3 DNA sequence: TGTGCCAGCAGCTTGGGGCAGAATTTTGTGGGCTACACCTTC. It translates to CASSLGQNFVGYTF.

The rearrangement links TRBV19 to TRBJ2-3; TRBD2 aligns across 8 bases. From germline, CDR1 is LNHDA and CDR2 SQIVND (reference sequence). The CDR3 spans 14 residues. V trimming: 6 bases; J trimming: 7 bases; junction bases outside the gene matches: 9. The DNA of the CDR3 is TGTGCCAGTAGGAGAAGAGCGGGGGAGTATACGCAGTATTTT. Translation gives CASRRRAGEYTQYF.

V is TRBV5-4 and J is TRBJ2-7; a possible D gene is TRBD2 (5 bases). V lost 5 bases and J lost 4, with 19 bases in between. The CDR3 length is 15 residues. CDR1 SGHNT and CDR2 YYREEE come from the germline V gene (reference sequence). The DNA for the CDR3 is TGTGCCAGCAGTTTAGCAGGACTGCCCTCATACGAGCAGTACTTC. This encodes CASSLAGLPSYEQYF.

The gene calls are TRBV19 and TRBJ1-5, with D possibly matching TRBD1 (5 bases). Germline CDR1 reads LNHDA; CDR2 reads SQIVND (reference sequence). Trimming left V 6 bases short and J 4 bases short, with 16 bases between. The CDR3 loop spans 15 amino acids. The CDR3: CASRTNRFPNQPQHF. CDR3 nucleotide sequence: TGTGCCAGTAGAACAAACAGGTTCCCTAATCAGCCCCAGCATTTT. Filled out from reference TRBV19 and TRBJ1-5, the complete variable domain reads DGGITQSPKYLFRKEGQNVTLSCEQNLNHDAMYWYRQDPGQGLRLIYYSQIVNDFQKGDIAEGYSVSREKKESFPLTVTSAQKNPTAFYLCASRTNRFPNQPQHFGDGTRLSIL.

The V and J genes are TRBV29-1 and TRBJ1-2; D may be TRBD1 (6 bases). V dropped 6 bases and J dropped 8 bases, with 19 bases sitting between them. There are 13 residues in the CDR3. Germline CDR1 is SQVTM and CDR2 is ANQGSEA. In DNA form, the CDR3 reads TGCAGCGTGCTGGGAGGGGGGCGAGGAGGCTACACCTTC. Amino acid sequence: CSVLGGGRGGYTF.

The chain links TRBV3-1 (or the pseudogene TRBV3-2) to TRBJ2-6; 11 bases are a match to TRBD1. Germline CDR1 and CDR2: LGHDT and YNNKEL (reference sequence). V was pared by 1 base and J by 5 bases, with 16 bases of the junction left unmatched. The CDR3 spans 21 residues. CDR3 sequence (DNA): TGTGCCAGCAGCCAAGTGTTTTCCGGGACAGGGGGTCCCGTGCGGGCCAACGTCCTGACTTTC. Protein sequence: CASSQVFSGTGGPVRANVLTF.

J is TRBJ1-5 and V is TRBV15; a possible D gene is TRBD1 (5 bases). Trimming cost V 5 bases and J 5 bases, with 16 bases left between them. The CDR3 has 15 amino acids. The V gene's germline CDR1 is LNHNV and CDR2 YYDKDF (reference sequence). In DNA, the CDR3 is TGTGCCACCAGCTGGGGCCTTCTCGGATATCAGCCCCAGCATTTT. Its protein is CATSWGLLGYQPQHF.

The chain is built from TRBV10-1 and TRBJ2-1; D is ambiguous. This CDR3 is 13 amino acids long. V lost 8 bases and J 0 bases, leaving 8 bases between the germline ends. Germline CDR1 WNHNN, CDR2 SYGVQD (reference sequence). The chain's CDR3 is CASSGSSYNEQFF. DNA for the CDR3: TGCGCCAGCTCGGGCAGCTCCTACAATGAGCAGTTCTTC.

V is TRBV25-1 and J is TRBJ1-6; D is possibly TRBD1 (5 bases). The CDR3 has 15 residues. Germline V gene lookup returns CDR1 MGHDK and CDR2 SYGVNS. Trimming took 4 bases from V and 7 from J, leaving 14 bases between them. This CDR3 reads CASSGRIRGNSPLHF. The DNA for the CDR3 is TGTGCCAGCAGTGGTAGGATAAGGGGCAATTCACCCCTCCACTTT.

The chain carries TRBV28 and TRBJ1-2; 7 bases are a match to TRBD1. CDR3 length: 15 amino acids. The J segment lost 2 bases and the V segment lost 8 bases, leaving 11 bases of the junction unmatched. From germline, CDR1 is MDHEN and CDR2 SYDVKM. The CDR3 DNA sequence: TGTGCCAGCGGCACGACAGGGATTATCAACTATGGCTACACCTTC. Protein sequence: CASGTTGIINYGYTF.

This clone was detected once. The genes are TRBV7-9 and TRBJ1-4, with 8 bases identical to TRBD1. There are 15 residues in the CDR3. The trim removed 5 bases at V and 6 bases at J, leaving 8 bases unmatched. Germline-derived CDR1 and CDR2 are SEHNR and FQNEAQ (reference sequence). CDR3 amino acids: CASSPLRGRDEKLFF. The CDR3 nucleotides are TGTGCCAGCAGCCCACTCAGGGGGCGAGATGAAAAACTGTTTTTT.

This clone has a single count. The chain couples TRBV7-2 to TRBJ1-6; D is uncertain. This CDR3 is built from 13 residues. CDR1 is SGHTA and CDR2 is FQGNSA in the germline V gene. Deletions cut 1 base from V and 7 bases from J, with 5 bases between. The CDR3 sequence: CASSLDLNSPLHF. The CDR3 DNA follows: TGTGCCAGCAGCTTAGACCTAAATTCACCCCTCCACTTT.

The chain has TRBV27 and TRBJ1-1; weak D call: TRBD1 (6 bases). The CDR3 covers 15 residues. The V gene's germline CDR1 is MNHEY and CDR2 SMNVEV (reference sequence). The V end lost 5 bases, the J end lost 1 base, and 14 bases lay between the germline ends. The CDR3 coding sequence is TGTGCCAGCAGTCATGGACGGGGGGCGAACACTGAAGCTTTCTTT. This encodes CASSHGRGANTEAFF.

The chain uses TRBV19 and TRBJ2-3, with TRBD2 identical over 11 bases. The germline gives CDR1 LNHDA, CDR2 SQIVND (reference sequence). The CDR3 is 14 residues long. The junction had 12 bases not matched to a gene; V was cut back by 9 bases and J by 10 bases. The CDR3 nucleotides are TGTGCCAGCTCTACTAGCGGGGGATCAAAGGCGCAGTATTTT. Translated: CASSTSGGSKAQYF.

The chain combines TRBV19 with TRBJ2-2, with D unresolved. Trimming removed 6 bases at V and 1 base at J, with 6 bases between. This CDR3 has 13 residues. Germline CDR1 reads LNHDA; CDR2 reads SQIVND (reference sequence). The CDR3 nucleotides are TGTGCCAGTAGACCAGGGAACACCGGGGAGCTGTTTTTT. Its translation is CASRPGNTGELFF.

This clone was detected a few times. The chain combines TRBV19 with TRBJ1-2; 7 nucleotides align to TRBD1. Germline-derived CDR1 and CDR2 are LNHDA and SQIVND (reference sequence). V trimming: 5 bases; J trimming: 5 bases; junction bases outside the gene matches: 5. This CDR3 is built from 13 residues. The CDR3 DNA reads as TGTGCCAGTAGTGCCGGGACAGCTTATGGCTACACCTTC. It codes for CASSAGTAYGYTF.

The rearrangement uses TRBV3-1 (or the pseudogene TRBV3-2) and TRBJ1-1, with D possibly matching TRBD1 (6 bases). Germline loops: CDR1 LGHDT, CDR2 YNNKEL (reference sequence). Trimming left V 5 bases short and J 6 bases short, with 10 bases between. The CDR3 extends over 12 amino acids. The CDR3 spells CASSSQGAEAFF. In DNA form, the CDR3 reads TGTGCCAGCAGCTCACAGGGCGCTGAAGCTTTCTTT.

V gene TRBV6-1 combines with J gene TRBJ1-5, with TRBD1 matching over 10 bases. V lost 4 bases and J lost 3; bases outside the gene matches: 9. CDR1 is MNHNS, CDR2 SASEGT, per germline. This CDR3 is 17 amino acids long. The chain's CDR3 is CASSGGTGAGNNQPQHF. As DNA, the CDR3 is TGTGCCAGCAGTGGAGGGACAGGGGCAGGAAACAATCAGCCCCAGCATTTT.

This chain links TRBV28 with TRBJ1-2, with D perhaps TRBD1 (6 bases). The germline V and J ends were trimmed by 4 bases and 2 bases, with 23 bases remaining between them. The CDR3 is 18 residues long. Germline V lookup: CDR1 MDHEN, CDR2 SYDVKM. The chain's CDR3 is CASSSPLISRGHNYGYTF. Here the CDR3 DNA reads TGTGCCAGCAGTTCCCCACTAATCTCCAGGGGTCACAACTATGGCTACACCTTC.

As DNA, the CDR3 is TGTGCCAGCAGCTTAGACAGGGGGCCTGGCGGCTACACCTTC. Translation: CASSLDRGPGGYTF. This chain links TRBV7-9 with TRBJ1-2, with 9 bases aligning to TRBD1. The CDR3 extends over 14 amino acids. The trim removed 1 base at V and 8 bases at J, leaving 5 bases unmatched. Germline values: CDR1 SEHNR, CDR2 FQNEAQ (reference sequence).

The chain carries TRBV2 and TRBJ1-2; TRBD1 agrees at 9 bases. Germline V gives CDR1 SNHLY, CDR2 FYNNEI. The CDR3 is 14 amino acids. With V trimmed by 7 bases and J by 4 bases, 7 bases remained unmatched. The CDR3 sequence is CASKGWGQGYGYTF. The CDR3 DNA reads TGTGCCAGCAAGGGTTGGGGACAGGGCTATGGCTACACCTTC.

This clone has just a few counts. The gene calls are TRBV19 and TRBJ1-4, with no clear D. The CDR3 covers 14 residues. V lost 4 bases and J lost 6, with 12 bases in between. Germline V gives CDR1 LNHDA, CDR2 SQIVND (reference sequence). CDR3: CASSTATLHEKLFF. CDR3 in DNA: TGTGCCAGTAGTACGGCCACACTACATGAAAAACTGTTTTTT.

This chain connects TRBV7-3 to TRBJ1-1; a possible D gene is TRBD1 (5 bases). Germline V gene lookup returns CDR1 SGHTA and CDR2 FQGTGA. V shed 0 bases and J shed 4 bases, with 6 bases lying between them. CDR3 length equals 13 residues. This CDR3 reads CASSLTTATEAFF. The CDR3 coding sequence is TGTGCCAGCAGCTTAACGACAGCCACTGAAGCTTTCTTT.

This clone was recorded only once. The gene calls are TRBV7-9 and TRBJ1-1, with D unclear. CDR3 length: 12 residues. The germline gives CDR1 SEHNR, CDR2 FQNEAQ (reference sequence). V dropped 5 bases and J dropped 6 bases, with 10 bases sitting between them. The CDR3 protein is CASSPHSSEAFF. The CDR3 bases are TGTGCCAGCAGCCCCCACAGTTCTGAAGCTTTCTTT.

In this sample, this clone turned up a few times. The chain recombines TRBV6-5 with TRBJ2-3; TRBD2 matches at 7 bases. CDR1 and CDR2 (germline): MNHEY, SVGAGI. This CDR3 has 14 amino acids. The CDR3 sequence: CAITSAGVIDTQYF. CDR3 sequence (DNA): TGTGCAATCACATCGGCGGGGGTTATAGATACGCAGTATTTT.

This clone was detected once. The rearrangement uses TRBV5-4 and TRBJ2-2; the match to TRBD1 covers 9 bases. The junction had 12 bases not matched to a gene; V was cut back by 6 bases and J by 6 bases. Per germline, CDR1 SGHNT and CDR2 YYREEE (reference sequence). The CDR3 sequence is 16 residues long. The DNA for the CDR3 is TGTGCCAGCAAACTAACGGGACAGGGTAGTCCCGGGGAGCTGTTTTTT. It specifies CASKLTGQGSPGELFF.